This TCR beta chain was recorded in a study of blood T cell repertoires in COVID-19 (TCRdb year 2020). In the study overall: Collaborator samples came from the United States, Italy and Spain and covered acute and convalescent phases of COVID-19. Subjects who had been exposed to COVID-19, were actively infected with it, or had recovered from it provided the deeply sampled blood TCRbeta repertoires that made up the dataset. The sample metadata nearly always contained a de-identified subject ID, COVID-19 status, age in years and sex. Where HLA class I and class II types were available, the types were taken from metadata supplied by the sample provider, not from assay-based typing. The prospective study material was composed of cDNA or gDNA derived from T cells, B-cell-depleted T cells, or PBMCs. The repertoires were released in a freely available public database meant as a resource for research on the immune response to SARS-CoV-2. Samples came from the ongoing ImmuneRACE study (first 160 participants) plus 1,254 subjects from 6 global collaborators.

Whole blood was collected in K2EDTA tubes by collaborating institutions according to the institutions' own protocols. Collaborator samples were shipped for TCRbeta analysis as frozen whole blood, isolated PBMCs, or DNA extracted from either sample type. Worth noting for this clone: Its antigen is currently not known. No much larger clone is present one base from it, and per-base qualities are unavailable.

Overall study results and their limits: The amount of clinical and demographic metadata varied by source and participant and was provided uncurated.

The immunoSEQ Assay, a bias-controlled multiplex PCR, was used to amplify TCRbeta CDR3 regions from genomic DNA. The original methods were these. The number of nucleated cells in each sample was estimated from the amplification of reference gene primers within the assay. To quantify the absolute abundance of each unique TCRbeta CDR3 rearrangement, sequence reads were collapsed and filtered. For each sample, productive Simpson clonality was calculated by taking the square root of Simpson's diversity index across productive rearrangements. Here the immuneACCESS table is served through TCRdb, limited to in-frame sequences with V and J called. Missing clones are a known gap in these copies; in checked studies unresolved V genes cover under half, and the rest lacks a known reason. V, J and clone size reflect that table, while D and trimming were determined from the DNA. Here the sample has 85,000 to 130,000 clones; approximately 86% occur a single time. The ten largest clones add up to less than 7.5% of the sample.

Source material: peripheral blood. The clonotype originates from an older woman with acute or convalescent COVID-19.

This receptor has the CDR3 CASHPRESGANVLTF. The DNA sequence is given as TGTGCCAGCCATCCAAGAGAGTCTGGGGCCAACGTCCTGACTTTC. The sequence is built from TRBV19 and TRBJ2-6; the D gene is unclear. From cysteine to phenylalanine, the CDR3 is 15 amino acids long. The kept DNA is CDR3 alone, 45 bases in frame from the first base. The CDR1 and CDR2 encoded by the germline V gene (reference sequence) are LNHDA and SQIVND. The junction carries 13 bases between V and J, which are trimmed by 9 bases and 1 base respectively.